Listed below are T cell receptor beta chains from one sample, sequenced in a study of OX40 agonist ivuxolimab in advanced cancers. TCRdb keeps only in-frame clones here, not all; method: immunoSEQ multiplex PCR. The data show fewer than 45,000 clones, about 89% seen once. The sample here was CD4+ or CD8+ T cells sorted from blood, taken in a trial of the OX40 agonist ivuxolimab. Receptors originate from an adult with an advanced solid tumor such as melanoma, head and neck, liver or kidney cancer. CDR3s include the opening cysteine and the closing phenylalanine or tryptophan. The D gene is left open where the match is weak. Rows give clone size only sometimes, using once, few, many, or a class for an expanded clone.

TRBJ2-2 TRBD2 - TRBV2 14 CASRAGANTGELFF TGTGCCAGCAGGGCGGGGGCGAACACCGGGGAGCTGTTTTTT
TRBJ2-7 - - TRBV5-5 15 CASSLAQGQLYEQYF TGTGCCAGCAGCTTGGCTCAGGGCCAACTCTACGAGCAGTACTTC
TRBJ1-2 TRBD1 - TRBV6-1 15 CASSEGAGQHYGYTF TGTGCCAGCAGTGAAGGCGCGGGACAGCATTATGGCTACACCTTC
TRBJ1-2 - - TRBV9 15 CASSVEQYGDYGYTF TGTGCCAGCAGCGTAGAGCAGTATGGGGATTACGGCTACACCTTC
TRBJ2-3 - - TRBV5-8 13 CASGREIRDTQYF TGTGCCAGTGGCAGGGAGATACGAGATACGCAGTATTTT
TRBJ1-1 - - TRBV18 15 CASSPPGGLNTEAFF TGTGCCAGCTCACCACCCGGCGGCTTGAACACTGAAGCTTTCTTT
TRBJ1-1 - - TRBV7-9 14 CASSLSQGNTEAFF TGTGCCAGCAGCTTGTCGCAGGGGAACACTGAAGCTTTCTTT
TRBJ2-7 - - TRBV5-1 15 CASTYSGGYSYEQYF TGCGCCAGCACCTATTCTGGGGGGTATTCCTACGAGCAGTACTTC
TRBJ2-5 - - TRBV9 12 CASSVNQETQYF TGTGCCAGCAGCGTTAACCAAGAGACCCAGTACTTC
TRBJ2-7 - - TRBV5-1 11 CASSLGDEQYF TGCGCCAGCAGCTTGGGGGACGAGCAGTACTTC
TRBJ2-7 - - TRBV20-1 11 CSAKWGVEQYF TGCAGTGCCAAGTGGGGGGTCGAGCAGTACTTC
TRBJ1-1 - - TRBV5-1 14 CASSLAGEGTEAFF TGCGCCAGCAGCTTGGCTGGGGAAGGGACTGAAGCTTTCTTT
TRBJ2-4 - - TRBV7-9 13 CASSLASRNIQYF TGTGCCAGCAGCTTAGCCAGCCGAAACATTCAGTACTTC
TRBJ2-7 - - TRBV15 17 CATSRGGVGAWIYEQYF TGTGCCACCAGCAGAGGTGGGGTGGGGGCTTGGATCTACGAGCAGTACTTC
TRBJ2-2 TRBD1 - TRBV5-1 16 CASRDSGTGNTGELFF TGCGCCAGCAGAGACTCCGGGACAGGGAACACCGGGGAGCTGTTTTTT
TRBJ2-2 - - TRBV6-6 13 CATRTIVEGELFF TGTGCCACTCGGACGATCGTTGAGGGGGAGCTGTTTTTT
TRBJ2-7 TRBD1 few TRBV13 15 CASSTRQGLKEEQYF TGTGCCAGCAGCACGCGACAGGGTTTGAAGGAAGAGCAGTACTTC
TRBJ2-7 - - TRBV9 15 CASSVRAGDPYEQYF TGTGCCAGCAGCGTAAGGGCCGGTGACCCCTACGAGCAGTACTTC
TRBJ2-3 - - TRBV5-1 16 CASTPGVVRLTDTQYF TGCGCCAGCACCCCAGGAGTGGTCAGGCTGACAGATACGCAGTATTTT
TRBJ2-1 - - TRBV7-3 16 CASSSKGLRYLNEQFF TGTGCCAGCAGCTCCAAGGGACTCCGATACCTCAATGAGCAGTTCTTC
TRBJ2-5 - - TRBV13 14 CASSLGTLQETQYF TGTGCCAGCAGCCTCGGGACACTCCAAGAGACCCAGTACTTC
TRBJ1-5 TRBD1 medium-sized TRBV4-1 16 CASSRGQGGDNQPQHF TGCGCCAGCAGCCGTGGACAGGGAGGGGACAATCAGCCCCAGCATTTT
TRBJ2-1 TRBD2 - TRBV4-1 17 CASSQPRGVGQVNEQFF TGCGCCAGCAGCCAACCCCGGGGGGTGGGCCAGGTCAATGAGCAGTTCTTC
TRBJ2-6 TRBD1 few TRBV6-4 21 CASSDSPLTGQGTAGANVLTF TGTGCCAGCAGTGACTCACCACTCACAGGACAGGGTACCGCTGGGGCCAACGTCCTGACTTTC
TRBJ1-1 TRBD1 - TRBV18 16 CASSSIWDSQNTEAFF TGTGCCAGCTCATCAATTTGGGACAGCCAGAACACTGAAGCTTTCTTT
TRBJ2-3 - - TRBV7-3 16 CASSLGSDTSTDTQYF TGTGCCAGCAGCTTAGGGTCAGATACTAGCACAGATACGCAGTATTTT
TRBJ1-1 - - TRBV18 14 CASSSRTGFTEAFF TGTGCCAGCTCATCCCGGACCGGATTCACTGAAGCTTTCTTT
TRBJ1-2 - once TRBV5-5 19 CASSFSIRRTETTSYGYTF TGTGCCAGCAGCTTTTCAATCAGGAGGACAGAAACAACCTCCTATGGCTACACCTTC
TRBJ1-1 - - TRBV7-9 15 CASSSSVPSNTEAFF TGTGCCAGCAGCTCGTCTGTTCCTTCGAACACTGAAGCTTTCTTT
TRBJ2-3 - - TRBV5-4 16 CASSSWGSGSTDTQYF TGTGCCAGCAGCTCCTGGGGTAGCGGAAGCACAGATACGCAGTATTTT
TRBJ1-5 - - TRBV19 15 CASSPYGDSNQPQHF TGTGCCAGTAGCCCTTACGGGGATAGCAATCAGCCCCAGCATTTT
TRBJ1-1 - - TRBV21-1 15 CASSKVDRANTEAFF TGTGCCAGCAGCAAAGTGGACAGGGCGAACACTGAAGCTTTCTTT
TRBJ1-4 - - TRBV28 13 CASSTQGNEKLFF TGTGCCAGCAGTACACAGGGCAATGAAAAACTGTTTTTT
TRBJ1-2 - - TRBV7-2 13 CASSFRFGYGYTF TGTGCCAGCAGCTTCCGATTCGGTTATGGCTACACCTTC
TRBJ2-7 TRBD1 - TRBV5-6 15 CASSRPGTGGGEQYF TGTGCCAGCAGCCGCCCCGGGACAGGGGGCGGCGAGCAGTACTTC
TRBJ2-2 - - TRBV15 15 CATSRAVGYTGELFF TGTGCCACCAGTAGGGCCGTTGGATACACCGGGGAGCTGTTTTTT
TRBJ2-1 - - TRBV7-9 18 CASSVIGSGTGGYNEQFF TGTGCCAGCAGCGTAATAGGTTCGGGGACCGGGGGTTACAATGAGCAGTTCTTC
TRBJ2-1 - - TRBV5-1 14 CASSFGTQNNEQFF TGCGCCAGCAGCTTCGGGACACAGAACAATGAGCAGTTCTTC
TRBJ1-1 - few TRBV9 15 CASSYRSQDGTEAFF TGTGCCAGCAGCTACCGTTCCCAAGACGGCACTGAAGCTTTCTTT